A selection of T cell receptor beta chains follows, all from one sample in a study of technical replicates of blood from a few donors. Clones were read by immunoSEQ multiplex PCR, and TCRdb kept only the in-frame ones, dropping some. Found here are about 100,000 clones, approximately 96% of them singletons; the top ten hold approximately 0.2%. The sequenced sample was T cells isolated from PBMCs. Every receptor here comes from a human donor in good health. Each CDR3 is given with its conserved first and last residue. The order of the fields is clone size, V gene, J gene, D gene, CDR3 DNA, CDR3 protein. A D gene is named only where the DNA matches it firmly. Part of the rows lack a size; the others show once, few, many or a class for expanded clones.

>NA|TRBV12-2|TRBJ1-2|NA
TGTGCAAGTCGCTTAGCAAATTCGACAGGGGCGGAGAACTATGGCTACACCTTC
CASRLANSTGAENYGYTF
>once|TRBV19|TRBJ1-2|TRBD1
TGTGCCAGTAGTCGAGGACAGGGCGATAGCTATGGCTACACCTTC
CASSRGQGDSYGYTF
>NA|TRBV7-8|TRBJ1-5|TRBD1
TGTGCCAGCAGCCCCGGGACAGGGAACAGCAATCAGCCCCAGCATTTT
CASSPGTGNSNQPQHF
>NA|TRBV6-5|TRBJ2-5|TRBD1
TGTGCCAGCAGTCGGGACAGGGGGAGAGAGACCCAGTACTTC
CASSRDRGRETQYF
>NA|TRBV6-5|TRBJ1-1|NA
TGTGCCAGCAGCCTTTTTTCGGACACTGAAGCTTTCTTT
CASSLFSDTEAFF
>NA|TRBV6-1|TRBJ2-2|NA
TGTGCCAGCTCGGACACCGGGGAGCTGTTTTTT
CASSDTGELFF
>NA|TRBV4-1|TRBJ1-2|TRBD1
TGCGCCAGCAGCCATATTTCCGGGACAGGGGTTGGCTACACCTTC
CASSHISGTGVGYTF
>NA|TRBV9|TRBJ1-2|TRBD1
TGTGCCAGCAGCGTCGAGCCTCAGGGGGCTGGTGGCTACACCTTC
CASSVEPQGAGGYTF
>NA|TRBV6-5|TRBJ2-1|TRBD2
TGTGCCAGCAGTTACTCGAGAGCGGGAGCGAACAATGAGCAGTTCTTC
CASSYSRAGANNEQFF
>NA|TRBV5-6|TRBJ2-1|NA
TGTGCCAGCAGCTTATTAAGGGGTAGCTCCTACAATGAGCAGTTCTTC
CASSLLRGSSYNEQFF
>once|TRBV11-2|TRBJ2-7|NA
TGTGCCAGCAGCGCGACTAGAGTAAGCTCCTACGAGCAGTACTTC
CASSATRVSSYEQYF
>NA|TRBV30|TRBJ2-2|NA
TGTGCCTGGGGGGCAGGAATCACCGGGGAGCTGTTTTTT
CAWGAGITGELFF
>NA|TRBV5-4|TRBJ2-3|NA
TGTGCCAGCAGCTTGGGAAGACAGAACACAGATACGCAGTATTTT
CASSLGRQNTDTQYF
>NA|TRBV20-1|TRBJ1-5|NA
TGCAGTGCTAGAGAGGGTAGCCCCCAGCATTTT
CSAREGSPQHF
>once|TRBV7-2|TRBJ2-5|NA
TGTGCCAGCAGCCGTTCGTCAGTGATCCAAGAGACCCAGTACTTC
CASSRSSVIQETQYF
>once|TRBV6-5|TRBJ2-7|NA
TGTGCCAGCAGTTATGGGACACACTCCTACGAGCAGTACTTC
CASSYGTHSYEQYF
>once|TRBV9|TRBJ1-5|NA
TGTGCCAGCAGCGTAGGATTAGGAGAGCGTCAGCCCCAGCATTTT
CASSVGLGERQPQHF
>NA|TRBV5-5|TRBJ1-2|NA
TGTGCCAGCACCCTTGCCAGGGCGACGGACGGCTACACCTTC
CASTLARATDGYTF
>NA|TRBV27|TRBJ2-1|TRBD1
TGTGCCACCAACCCCGGACAGGGTGGAGGGACCTACAATGAGCAGTTCTTC
CATNPGQGGGTYNEQFF
>NA|TRBV28|TRBJ1-2|NA
TGTGCCAGCAGTTTCGAGGGGGACGGTGGCTACACCTTC
CASSFEGDGGYTF
>once|TRBV12-5|TRBJ1-3|NA
TGTGCTAGTGGTTTACTCCCCTCCAACAGGGCCGGTGGAAACACCATATATTTT
CASGLLPSNRAGGNTIYF
>NA|TRBV12-5|TRBJ2-1|NA
TGTGCAGGCCGGCCAAGCGATGAGCAGTTCTTC
CAGRPSDEQFF
>NA|TRBV6-1|TRBJ1-1|NA
TGTGCCAGCAGCCAAGGGGGGGACACTGAAGCTTTCTTT
CASSQGGDTEAFF
>NA|TRBV12-5|TRBJ1-1|TRBD1
TGTGCTAGTGGTTTGGTGGTCGGCAGGGGGAGCGCTGAAGCTTTCTTT
CASGLVVGRGSAEAFF
>NA|TRBV18|TRBJ1-1|NA
TGTGCCAGCTCAGCGACAGGACAGAACACTGAAGCTTTCTTT
CASSATGQNTEAFF
>NA|TRBV4-1|TRBJ2-2|TRBD2
TGCGCCAGCAGCCCCAAGGCCTACACGGGAGGGGAAAAAACCGGGGAGCTGTTTTTT
CASSPKAYTGGEKTGELFF
>NA|TRBV18|TRBJ2-5|TRBD2
TGTGCCAGCTCACCGGGACTAGCAATCGAGACCCAGTACTTC
CASSPGLAIETQYF
>NA|TRBV13|TRBJ2-5|TRBD2
TGTGCCAGCAGCTCGCCATCAACTAGCGGGGATTGGACCCAGTACTTC
CASSSPSTSGDWTQYF
>NA|TRBV5-1|TRBJ1-1|NA
TGCGCCAGCAGCTTGAAGGGAGGCCATAACACTGAAGCTTTCTTT
CASSLKGGHNTEAFF
>NA|TRBV11-2|TRBJ2-1|NA
TGTGCCAGCAGGTCAGTAACTGGACTCATCAATGAGCAGTTCTTC
CASRSVTGLINEQFF
>NA|TRBV9|TRBJ2-1|TRBD2
TGTGCCAGCAGCCCCTCAGCGGGGATGATCTATGAGCAGTTCTTC
CASSPSAGMIYEQFF
>once|TRBV6-1|TRBJ2-1|TRBD1
TGTGCCAGCAGTGAGGACAGGTGGGTTTACAATGAGCAGTTCTTC
CASSEDRWVYNEQFF
>NA|TRBV7-9|TRBJ1-4|TRBD1
TGTGCCAGCCGTCCGGACAGGGTAAATGAAAAACTGTTTTTT
CASRPDRVNEKLFF
>NA|TRBV5-1|TRBJ2-1|NA
TGCGCCAGCGGGAGGGGGACGAGCGATGAGCAGTTCTTC
CASGRGTSDEQFF
>NA|TRBV7-9|TRBJ2-1|TRBD2
TGTGCCAGCACACGGACTAGCGGGAAAGAACCGACCAATGAGCAGTTCTTC
CASTRTSGKEPTNEQFF
>NA|TRBV5-5|TRBJ2-7|TRBD2
TGTGCCAGCAGCTTTAAGACTTCGCGGGAGAGAGCCTACGAGCAGTACTTC
CASSFKTSRERAYEQYF
>few|TRBV2|TRBJ1-1|TRBD1
TGTGCCAGCGTACCTGCAGGGGGCCGGACTGAAGCTTTCTTT
CASVPAGGRTEAFF
>NA|TRBV4-1|TRBJ2-1|NA
TGCGCCAGCAGCCTCCACTCCCCGCCTAACAATGAGCAGTTCTTC
CASSLHSPPNNEQFF
>few|TRBV11-1|TRBJ1-6|TRBD1
TGTGCCAGCAGCTCCAGGGGGTCCGATTATAATTCACCCCTCCACTTT
CASSSRGSDYNSPLHF
>NA|TRBV5-1|TRBJ1-1|TRBD1
TGCGCCAGCAGCCCCGGGACAGCGAACACTGAAGCTTTCTTT
CASSPGTANTEAFF
>NA|TRBV27|TRBJ2-7|TRBD1
TGTGCCAGCAGTTTAATCGACAGGGGCGAGCAGTACTTC
CASSLIDRGEQYF
>NA|TRBV6-6|TRBJ2-1|TRBD1
TGTGCCAGCACCTCGGACAGGGTTGTCTACAATGAGCAGTTCTTC
CASTSDRVVYNEQFF
>NA|TRBV27|TRBJ2-7|NA
TGTGCCAGCCGCCGGGCGGGGACCTACGAGCAGTACTTC
CASRRAGTYEQYF
>NA|TRBV5-8|TRBJ1-5|NA
TGTGCCAGCAGTCGAAACAAAGTCGGGGGGTATAGCAATCAGCCCCAGCATTTT
CASSRNKVGGYSNQPQHF
>NA|TRBV9|TRBJ2-2|NA
TGTGCCAGCAGCGGGAGGGTAGGCACCGGGGAGCTGTTTTTT
CASSGRVGTGELFF
>NA|TRBV18|TRBJ2-7|NA
TGTGCCAGCTCACCCGGCGGCAGACCCTACGAGCAGTACTTC
CASSPGGRPYEQYF
>NA|TRBV29-1|TRBJ2-4|NA
TGCAGCGTTGTTGGCGGGCCTCTAGCCAAAAACATTCAGTACTTC
CSVVGGPLAKNIQYF
>once|TRBV19|TRBJ1-1|TRBD1
TGTGCCAGTAGCCGGGACAGGGTGGGCACTGAAGCTTTCTTT
CASSRDRVGTEAFF
>once|TRBV2|TRBJ1-5|NA
TGTGCCAGCAGTGGACGGCAGTCAGCGGTTCAGCCCCAGCATTTT
CASSGRQSAVQPQHF